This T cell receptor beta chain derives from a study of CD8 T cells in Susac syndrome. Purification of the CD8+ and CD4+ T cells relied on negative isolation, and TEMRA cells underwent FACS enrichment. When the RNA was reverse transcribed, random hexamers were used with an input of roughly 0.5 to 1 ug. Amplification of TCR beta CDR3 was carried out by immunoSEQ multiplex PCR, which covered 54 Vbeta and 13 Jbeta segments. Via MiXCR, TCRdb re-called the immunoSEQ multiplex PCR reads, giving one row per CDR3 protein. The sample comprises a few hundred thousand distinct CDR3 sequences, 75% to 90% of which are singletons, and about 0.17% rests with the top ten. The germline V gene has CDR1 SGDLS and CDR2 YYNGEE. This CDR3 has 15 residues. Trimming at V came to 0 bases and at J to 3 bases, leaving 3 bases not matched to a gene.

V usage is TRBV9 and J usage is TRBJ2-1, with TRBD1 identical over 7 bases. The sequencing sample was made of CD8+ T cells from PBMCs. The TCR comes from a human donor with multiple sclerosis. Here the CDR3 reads CASSVVAGGYNEQFF. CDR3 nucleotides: TGTGCCAGCAGCGTAGTGGCAGGGGGCTACAATGAGCAGTTCTTC.